This TCR beta chain was profiled in a study of molecular identifiers for immune sequencing clone quantification. TCRdb fed the PCR reads into MiXCR, producing one record per CDR3 protein. The repertoire holds around 470,000 distinct CDR3 sequences, about a fifth seen once, with 0.84% in the top ten. This CDR3 contains 12 residues. Germline CDR1 LGHNA, CDR2 YSLEER. The ends were cut back, 0 bases at V and 10 bases at J, with 9 bases in the middle. The clonotype comes from a human donor in good health. Some libraries in this study had Jurkat cell RNA spiked in. The sample comprised naive CD8+ T cells from blood, with Jurkat cell RNA spiked in. Sample subset: FACS-sorted CD8+CD4-CCR7+CD45RA+ naive T cells. The V call is TRBV4-3, the J call TRBJ1-1; unclear D gene. The CDR3 DNA reads TGCGCCAGCAGCCAAGATGCCGAGGTAGCTTTCTTT. Translation: CASSQDAEVAFF.